This T cell receptor beta chain was identified in a study of blood T cell repertoires in COVID-19. In the study overall: T cells, B-cell-depleted T cells, or PBMCs supplied cDNA or gDNA.

Under the authors' procedure: Amplification from reference gene primers served as the basis for estimated nucleated cell counts. Libraries were prepared by immunoSEQ multiplex PCR; TCRdb keeps only in-frame clonotypes and omits some of them. The V and J calls and clone size are taken from that table; D and trimming were inferred from the DNA. The sample yields about 210,000 clones, around four fifths seen once. This clone has a single count. J lost 5 bases, V lost 1 base, and 5 bases had no gene match. The CDR3 spans 15 residues. Germline V gene lookup returns CDR1 LNHNV and CDR2 YYDKDF (reference sequence).

The origin of this receptor is a woman between 45 and 65 years old with active or convalescent COVID-19. The sample taken for sequencing was peripheral blood. This sequence joins TRBV15 and TRBJ2-7, with TRBD1 matching 10 bases. Here the CDR3 reads CATSRGGTGVDEQYF. CDR3 coding DNA: TGTGCCACCAGCAGAGGAGGGACAGGGGTAGACGAGCAGTACTTC.